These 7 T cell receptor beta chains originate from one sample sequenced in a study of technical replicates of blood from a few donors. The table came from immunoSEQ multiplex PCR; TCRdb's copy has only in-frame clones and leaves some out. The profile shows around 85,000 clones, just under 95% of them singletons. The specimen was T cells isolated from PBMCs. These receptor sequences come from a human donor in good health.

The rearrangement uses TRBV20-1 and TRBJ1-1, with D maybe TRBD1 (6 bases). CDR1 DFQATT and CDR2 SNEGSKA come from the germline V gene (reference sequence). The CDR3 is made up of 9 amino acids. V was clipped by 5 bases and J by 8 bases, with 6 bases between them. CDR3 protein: CSAQGEAFF. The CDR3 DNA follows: TGCAGTGCTCAGGGGGAAGCTTTCTTT.

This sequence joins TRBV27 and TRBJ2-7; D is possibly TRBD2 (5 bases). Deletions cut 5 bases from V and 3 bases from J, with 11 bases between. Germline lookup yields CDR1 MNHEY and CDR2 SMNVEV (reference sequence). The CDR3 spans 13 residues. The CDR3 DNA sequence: TGTGCCAGCAGTCTAGCTTGGAACTACGAGCAGTACTTC. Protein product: CASSLAWNYEQYF.

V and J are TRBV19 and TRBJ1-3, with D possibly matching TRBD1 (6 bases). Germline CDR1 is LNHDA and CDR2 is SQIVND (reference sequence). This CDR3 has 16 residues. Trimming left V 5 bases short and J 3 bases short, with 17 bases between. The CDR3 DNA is TGTGCCAGTAGTCTCACAGGGACCAGTATTGGAAACACCATATATTTT. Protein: CASSLTGTSIGNTIYF.

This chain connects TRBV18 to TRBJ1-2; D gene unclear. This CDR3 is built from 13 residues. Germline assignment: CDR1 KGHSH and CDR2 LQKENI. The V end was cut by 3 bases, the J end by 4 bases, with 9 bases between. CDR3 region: CASSPIEGYGYTF. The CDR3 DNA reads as TGTGCCAGCTCACCTATCGAGGGCTATGGCTACACCTTC. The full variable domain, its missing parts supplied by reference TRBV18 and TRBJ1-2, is NAGVMQNPRHLVRRRGQEARLRCSPMKGHSHVYWYRQLPEEGLKFMVYLQKENIIDESGMPKERFSAEFPKEGPSILRIQQVVRGDSAAYFCASSPIEGYGYTFGSGTRLTVV.

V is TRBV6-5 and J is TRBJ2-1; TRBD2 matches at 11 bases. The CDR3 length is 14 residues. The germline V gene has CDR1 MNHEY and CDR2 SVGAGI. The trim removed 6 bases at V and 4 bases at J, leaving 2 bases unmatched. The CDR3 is CASSRLAGYNEQFF. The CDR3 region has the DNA TGTGCCAGCAGCAGACTAGCGGGGTACAATGAGCAGTTCTTC.

The CDR3 protein is CASSGAVDQTGETVWTKNIQYF. CDR3 nucleotide sequence: TGTGCCAGCAGCGGGGCAGTGGACCAGACAGGGGAGACAGTGTGGACCAAAAACATTCAGTACTTC. The chain joins TRBV2 to TRBJ2-4; 8 bases are shared with TRBD1. This CDR3 has 22 amino acids. The V and J ends lost 6 bases and 2 bases, in that order; junction bases with no gene match: 27. CDR1 and CDR2 (germline): SNHLY, FYNNEI.

For the CDR3, the DNA is TGTGCCAGCAGGCGGGGTAGCAATCAGCCCCAGCATTTT. It translates to CASRRGSNQPQHF. The chain recombines TRBV2 with TRBJ1-5, with D uncertain. This CDR3 has 13 residues. Trimming cost V 6 bases and J 0 bases, with 6 bases left between them. Germline V CDR1 and CDR2: SNHLY, FYNNEI.